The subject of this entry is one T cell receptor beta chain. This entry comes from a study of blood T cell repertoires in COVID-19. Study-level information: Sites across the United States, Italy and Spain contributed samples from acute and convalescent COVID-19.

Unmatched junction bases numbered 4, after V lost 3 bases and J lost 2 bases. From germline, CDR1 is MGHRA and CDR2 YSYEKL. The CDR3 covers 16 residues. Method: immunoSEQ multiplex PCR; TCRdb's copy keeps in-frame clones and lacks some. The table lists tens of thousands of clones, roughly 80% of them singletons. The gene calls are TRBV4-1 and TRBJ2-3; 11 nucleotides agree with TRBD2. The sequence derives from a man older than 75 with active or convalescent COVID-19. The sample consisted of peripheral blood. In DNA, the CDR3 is TGCGCCAGCAGCCAGGGTAGCGGGAGGGACACAGATACGCAGTATTTT. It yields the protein CASSQGSGRDTDTQYF.